The entry that follows covers one TCR beta chain sequence. The CDR3 contains 18 residues. Germline loops: CDR1 SGHTA, CDR2 FQGTGA. The V gene end was trimmed by 5 bases and the J gene end by 7 bases; junction bases not matched to a gene: 14. In the source study's methods: Amplified reference gene primers provided the basis for estimating nucleated cell counts. Libraries were prepared by immunoSEQ multiplex PCR; TCRdb keeps only in-frame clonotypes and omits some of them. V, J and clone size were drawn from that table, and D and trimming were deduced from the DNA. Of more than 85,000 clones in the sample, approximately 86% were seen once. Participants' reported clinical history set cohort assignment. Resolution of symptoms, clearance, or two negative PCRs was present in recovered Cohort 3 donors. This sample was taken from a study of blood T cell repertoires in COVID-19. The wider study: PBMCs, B-cell-depleted T cells, or T cells were the source of the cDNA or gDNA that made up the material.

This chain links TRBV7-3 with TRBJ2-2, with 12 bases identical to TRBD2. Sequencing was done on a sample of PBMCs or T cells enriched from blood (not recorded which). The TCR originated in a woman in her forties or fifties who had recovered from COVID-19. The CDR3 DNA is TGTGCCAGCAGCGCTCACGCCCTAGCGGGGGGGCCAGGCGGGGAGCTGTTTTTT. Translating it yields CASSAHALAGGPGGELFF.